A single sample gave rise to the 28 T cell receptor beta chains below, sequenced in a study of human T cells and chemical hapten exposure (dated by TCRdb to the early 2020s). Libraries were made using RACE. TCRdb records NextSeq 500 as the sequencer. Using fastp trimming at Q25 and MiXCR clonotype assembly, TCRdb reanalyzed the public sequencing data and kept in-frame beta chains. Each entry is one CDR3 protein sequence, shown with its most common DNA and genes. This sample lists about 360,000 distinct CDR3 sequences; around 7% were detected once. The ten largest make up about 8% of the sample. The time point tag for this specimen amounts to: patch test 1, 2 weeks after DPC sensitization. The treatment or condition label for this specimen denotes: therapeutic diphenylcyclopropenone sensitization with weekly scalp DPC. This material consisted of whole blood, taken in connection with sensitization to the hapten diphenylcyclopropenone (DPC). Receptor source: a woman aged 18 to 35 with alopecia areata. Some clones in this sample may be carry-over from other donors' samples.

The gene calls are TRBV11-2 and TRBJ2-4, with D hard to call. The ends were cut back, 6 bases at V and 1 base at J, with 13 bases in the middle. Per germline, CDR1 SGHAT and CDR2 FQNNGV. The CDR3 has 15 amino acids. The CDR3 spells CASRNWGRAKNIQYF. CDR3 sequence (DNA): TGTGCCAGCAGGAATTGGGGTCGGGCCAAAAACATTCAGTACTTC.

This clonotype has only a few counts. V is TRBV6-2 or TRBV6-3 and J is TRBJ2-3, with a weak D call TRBD2 (6 bases). Trimming shortened V by 4 bases and J by 2 bases, and 13 bases separated the two germline ends. The germline V gene has CDR1 MNHEY and CDR2 SVGEGT. There are 15 residues in the CDR3. DNA of the CDR3: TGTGCCAGCAGTTCGGGACTGGGACCCACAGATACGCAGTATTTT. Residues: CASSSGLGPTDTQYF.

CDR3 residues: CATSEGSDTQYF. DNA for the CDR3: TGCGCCACTTCCGAAGGATCAGATACGCAGTATTTT. This chain connects TRBV5-1 to TRBJ2-3; D not certain. This CDR3 is built from 12 residues. The V end lost 9 bases, the J end lost 4 bases, and 12 bases lay between the germline ends. The V gene's germline CDR1 is SGHRS and CDR2 YFSETQ. Supplemented by reference TRBV5-1 and TRBJ2-3, the full variable domain reads KAGVTQTPRYLIKTRGQQVTLSCSPISGHRSVSWYQQTPGQGLQFLFEYFSETQRNKGNFPGRFSGRQFSNSRSEMNVSTLELGDSALYLCATSEGSDTQYFGPGTRLTVL.

This clonotype occurred many times. V is TRBV6-1 and J is TRBJ2-3, with TRBD2 matching over 7 bases. Germline V lookup: CDR1 MNHNS, CDR2 SASEGT. Trimming removed 2 bases from V and 1 base from J; junction bases left unmatched: 3. The CDR3 consists of 15 residues. The CDR3 protein is CASSELSGGTDTQYF. The CDR3 region has the DNA TGTGCCAGCAGTGAACTAAGCGGGGGCACAGATACGCAGTATTTT.

This clonotype was counted only a few times. This chain uses TRBV2 with TRBJ1-5, with D possibly matching TRBD1 (5 bases). Germline V gene data show CDR1 as SNHLY and CDR2 as FYNNEI. Trimming removed 2 bases from V and 3 bases from J, with 8 bases in between. This CDR3 comprises 14 residues. The CDR3 is CASSEQGNNQPQHF. CDR3 DNA sequence: TGTGCCAGCAGTGAACAGGGAAACAATCAGCCCCAGCATTTT.

The chain recombines TRBV2 with TRBJ2-5, with 7 bases that match TRBD2. This CDR3 spans 14 amino acids. CDR1 is SNHLY, CDR2 FYNNEI, per germline. The junction had 9 bases not matched to a gene; V was cut back by 6 bases and J by 5 bases. The CDR3 DNA reads TGTGCCAGCAGGCTCGAGCGGGGCGGGGAGACCCAGTACTTC. Translation: CASRLERGGETQYF.

This clonotype showed up just a few times. The V and J genes are TRBV12-3 or TRBV12-4 and TRBJ1-5; possibly TRBD1 for D (5 bases). The CDR3 has 15 amino acids. The ends were cut back, 2 bases at V and 1 base at J, with 9 bases in the middle. CDR3 nucleotide sequence: TGTGCCAGCAGTTTAATGGGGGTAAGCAATCAGCCCCAGCATTTT. This translates into CASSLMGVSNQPQHF.

CDR3 loop: CASSLDTNSPLHF. The CDR3 DNA follows: TGTGCCAGCAGCCTTGACACTAATTCACCCCTCCACTTT. V is TRBV16 and J is TRBJ1-6; D not certain. V was clipped by 4 bases and J by 6 bases, with 7 bases between them. The CDR3 has 13 amino acids. CDR1 and CDR2 (germline): KGHSY, FQNENV.

This clonotype was picked up a small number of times. V usage is TRBV6-5 and J usage is TRBJ1-6; D not certain. This CDR3 region has 14 residues. Per the germline V gene, CDR1 is MNHEY and CDR2 is SVGAGI. The V and J ends lost 6 bases and 9 bases respectively, with 15 bases between them. CDR3 amino acids: CASSTGRSGSPLHF. The CDR3 DNA follows: TGTGCCAGCAGCACCGGCAGGTCGGGTTCACCCCTCCACTTT.

V is TRBV7-2 and J is TRBJ1-5; maybe TRBD1 (5 bases). Germline V gene lookup returns CDR1 SGHTA and CDR2 FQGNSA. The CDR3 has 16 amino acids. V was shortened by 5 bases and J by 2 bases, with 16 bases between the two germline ends. CDR3 nucleotide sequence: TGTGCCAGCAGCCCCATGAGGGGAAGCGGCAATCAGCCCCAGCATTTT. The encoded protein is CASSPMRGSGNQPQHF. Full variable domain (rest looked up from reference TRBV7-2 and TRBJ1-5): GAGVSQSPSNKVTEKGKDVELRCDPISGHTALYWYRQSLGQGLEFLIYFQGNSAPDKSGLPSDRFSAERTGGSVSTLTIQRTQQEDSAVYLCASSPMRGSGNQPQHFGDGTRLSIL.

This chain links TRBV6-2 or TRBV6-3 with TRBJ2-1; weak D call: TRBD2 (5 bases). Germline V gene data show CDR1 as MNHEY and CDR2 as SVGEGT. The CDR3 consists of 18 residues. The V end was cut by 0 bases, the J end by 0 bases, with 15 bases between. This chain's CDR3 is CASSYSLYGDSSYNEQFF. The CDR3 DNA reads TGTGCCAGCAGTTACTCGTTGTACGGGGATAGCTCCTACAATGAGCAGTTCTTC.

A remark on this clonotype: One end of the junction does not line up with germline, which may come from a read error. The gene calls are TRBV12-3 or TRBV12-4 and TRBJ1-4; D uncertain. This CDR3 is 13 amino acids long. The CDR3 is CASSLLGNENLFF. The CDR3 DNA is TGTGCCAGCAGTTTACTCGGGAATGAAAACCTGTTTTTT.

This clonotype has ten or more counts. The V and J genes are TRBV24-1 and TRBJ2-3, with D unresolved. The CDR3 is 16 residues long. Germline V gives CDR1 KGHDR, CDR2 SFDVKD. The V gene lost 6 bases and the J gene lost 0 bases, with 15 bases spanning the gap. CDR3 bases: TGTGCCACCAGTCGAGCCCGGGCTACTAGCACAGATACGCAGTATTTT. This gives the protein CATSRARATSTDTQYF.

This clonotype was observed many times. The chain carries TRBV5-4 and TRBJ2-2; D is perhaps TRBD1 (5 bases). CDR1 is SGHNT and CDR2 is YYREEE in the germline V gene (reference sequence). CDR3 length: 16 residues. Trimming removed 2 bases at V and 6 bases at J, with 17 bases between. This CDR3 is CASSFDSPREAGELFF. The CDR3 DNA reads as TGTGCCAGCAGCTTCGACAGTCCCAGGGAAGCCGGGGAGCTGTTTTTT.

The chain couples TRBV6-2 or TRBV6-3 to TRBJ1-6, with D possibly being TRBD1 (6 bases). The V end was cut by 5 bases, the J end by 5 bases, with 10 bases between. Germline V lookup: CDR1 MNHEY, CDR2 SVGEGT. The CDR3 extends over 14 amino acids. CDR3 loop: CASSGQLDNSPLHF. The CDR3 DNA sequence: TGTGCCAGCAGTGGACAGCTAGATAATTCACCCCTCCACTTT.

This clonotype was found many times. The chain employs TRBV11-2 and TRBJ2-6; a possible D gene is TRBD1 (6 bases). The germline V and J ends were trimmed by 5 bases and 0 bases, with 11 bases remaining between them. Germline CDR1 reads SGHAT; CDR2 reads FQNNGV. The CDR3 covers 16 residues. The CDR3 loop reads CASSGHRASGANVLTF. In DNA, the CDR3 is TGTGCCAGCAGCGGGCACAGGGCCTCTGGGGCCAACGTCCTGACTTTC.

This clonotype appeared a few times. This sequence joins TRBV15 and TRBJ2-3; D may correspond to TRBD1 or TRBD2 (6 bases each). This CDR3 region has 17 residues. V lost 1 base, J lost 0 bases, and 14 bases lay in between. Per germline, CDR1 LNHNV and CDR2 YYDKDF (reference sequence). The CDR3 loop reads CATSRGSWGASTDTQYF. DNA of the CDR3: TGTGCCACCAGCAGAGGGTCCTGGGGGGCAAGCACAGATACGCAGTATTTT.

This clonotype was counted many times. This rearrangement joins TRBV9 to TRBJ2-3, with D perhaps TRBD2 (5 bases). The CDR3 is 16 amino acids. Germline V gives CDR1 SGDLS, CDR2 YYNGEE. Trimming shortened V by 0 bases and J by 1 base, and 12 bases separated the two germline ends. DNA for the CDR3: TGTGCCAGCAGCGTAGGAACTTTCGGGGGCACAGATACGCAGTATTTT. Encoded protein: CASSVGTFGGTDTQYF.

Only a few counts were recorded for this clonotype. The chain combines TRBV3-1 with TRBJ2-2; D is perhaps TRBD1 (6 bases). From germline, CDR1 is LGHDT and CDR2 YNNKEL (reference sequence). The CDR3 length is 15 residues. V dropped 4 bases and J dropped 4 bases, with 13 bases sitting between them. CDR3 loop: CASSLKGVGTGELFF. CDR3 nucleotide sequence: TGTGCCAGCAGCCTCAAGGGGGTTGGCACCGGGGAGCTGTTTTTT. The full variable domain, with the rest looked up from reference TRBV3-1 and TRBJ2-2, is DTAVSQTPKYLVTQMGNDKSIKCEQNLGHDTMYWYKQDSKKFLKIMFSYNNKELIINETVPNRFSPKSPDKAHLNLHINSLELGDSAVYFCASSLKGVGTGELFFGEGSRLTVL.

The gene calls are TRBV6-5 and TRBJ1-1; no clear D gene. The CDR3 spans 13 residues. Trimming took off 0 bases at V and 13 bases at J, with 15 bases between the two ends. CDR1 and CDR2 from the germline V gene are MNHEY and SVGAGI. The CDR3 loop is CASSYSTRARCFF. CDR3 nucleotides: TGTGCCAGCAGTTACTCGACGCGAGCACGATGTTTCTTT.

This clonotype was counted at least ten times. The chain joins TRBV4-2 to TRBJ2-2, with no clear D. The CDR3 covers 16 residues. Germline assignment: CDR1 LGHNA and CDR2 YNFKEQ. With 1 base removed from V and 6 bases from J, the gap between germline ends came to 15 bases. The CDR3 protein is CASSQGPSSPAGELFF. As DNA, the CDR3 is TGTGCCAGCAGCCAAGGTCCTTCGTCCCCCGCCGGGGAGCTGTTTTTT.

This clonotype was picked up a small number of times. The chain has TRBV20-1 and TRBJ1-1; TRBD1 matches at 12 bases. V trimming: 3 bases; J trimming: 5 bases; junction bases outside the gene matches: 7. The length of the CDR3 is 15 residues. Looked up from germline, CDR1 is DFQATT and CDR2 is SNEGSKA (reference sequence). The CDR3 spells CSASPGTGGETEAFF. The CDR3 DNA follows: TGCAGTGCTAGTCCCGGGACAGGGGGCGAGACTGAAGCTTTCTTT.

The V gene is TRBV9, the J gene TRBJ1-6; D is ambiguous. The germline V and J ends were trimmed by 3 bases and 7 bases, with 14 bases remaining between them. This CDR3 comprises 15 residues. Per germline, CDR1 SGDLS and CDR2 YYNGEE. The CDR3 spells CASSADHHGNSPLHF. CDR3 bases: TGTGCCAGCAGCGCCGACCATCACGGGAATTCACCCCTCCACTTT. Combining the CDR3 with reference TRBV9 and TRBJ1-6 gives the whole variable domain DSGVTQTPKHLITATGQRVTLRCSPRSGDLSVYWYQQSLDQGLQFLIQYYNGEERAKGNILERFSAQQFPDLHSELNLSSLELGDSALYFCASSADHHGNSPLHFGNGTRLTVT.

This clonotype was counted at least ten times. The rearrangement uses TRBV6-1 and TRBJ2-3; 7 bases agree with TRBD1. The length of the CDR3 is 14 residues. The germline V gene has CDR1 MNHNS and CDR2 SASEGT. With V trimmed by 5 bases and J by 2 bases, 4 bases remained unmatched. The CDR3 bases are TGTGCCAGCAGTCGCGACAGGGTCACAGATACGCAGTATTTT. Translated, it gives CASSRDRVTDTQYF.

The sample holds a few counts of this clonotype. V and J are TRBV11-3 and TRBJ1-1; tentatively, D is TRBD1 (5 bases). V lost 1 base and J lost 1, with 10 bases in between. This CDR3 region has 15 residues. Germline CDR1 and CDR2: SGHNT and YENEEA. CDR3 in DNA: TGTGCCAGCAGCTTAGCGGGGGGGAGGAACACTGAAGCTTTCTTT. Amino acids: CASSLAGGRNTEAFF.

The chain carries TRBV3-1 and TRBJ1-4; TRBD1 might be the D (5 bases). CDR1 and CDR2 (germline): LGHDT, YNNKEL (reference sequence). The CDR3 has 14 residues. V was pared by 6 bases and J by 6 bases, with 14 bases between. The CDR3, as DNA: TGTGCCAGCAGATCCCGGGGCGCGGATGAAAAACTGTTTTTT. The encoded protein is CASRSRGADEKLFF.

The chain recombines TRBV6-2 or TRBV6-3 with TRBJ2-3; perhaps TRBD2 as D (6 bases). This CDR3 is built from 16 residues. The V end lost 8 bases, the J end lost 1 base, and 19 bases lay between the germline ends. The V gene's germline CDR1 is MNHEY and CDR2 SVGEGT. The CDR3 region has the DNA TGTGCCAGCGCGCATAAAACGGGGGTCGGCACAGATACGCAGTATTTT. Amino acids: CASAHKTGVGTDTQYF.

V and J are TRBV6-2 or TRBV6-3 and TRBJ2-3, with D uncertain. The CDR3 loop spans 13 amino acids. The germline CDR1 and CDR2 sequences are MNHEY and SVGEGT. The germline V and J ends were trimmed by 2 bases and 7 bases, with 10 bases remaining between them. The CDR3 coding sequence is TGTGCCAGCAGTTACCGAGAAGAGCATACGCAGTATTTT. Its protein is CASSYREEHTQYF.